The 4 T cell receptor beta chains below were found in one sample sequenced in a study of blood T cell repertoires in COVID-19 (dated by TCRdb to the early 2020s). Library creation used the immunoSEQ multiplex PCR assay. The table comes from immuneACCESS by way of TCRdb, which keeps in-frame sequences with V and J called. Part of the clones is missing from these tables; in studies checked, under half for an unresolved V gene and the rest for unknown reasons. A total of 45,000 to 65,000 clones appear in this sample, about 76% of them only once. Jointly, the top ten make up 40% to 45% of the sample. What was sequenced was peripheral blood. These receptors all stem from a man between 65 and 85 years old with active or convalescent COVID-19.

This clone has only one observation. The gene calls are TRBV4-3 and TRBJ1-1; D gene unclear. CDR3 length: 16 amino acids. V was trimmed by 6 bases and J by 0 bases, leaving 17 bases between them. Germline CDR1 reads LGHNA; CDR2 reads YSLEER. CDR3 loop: CASRPSELELNTEAFF. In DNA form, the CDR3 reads TGCGCCAGCAGACCCTCCGAATTAGAATTGAACACTGAAGCTTTCTTT.

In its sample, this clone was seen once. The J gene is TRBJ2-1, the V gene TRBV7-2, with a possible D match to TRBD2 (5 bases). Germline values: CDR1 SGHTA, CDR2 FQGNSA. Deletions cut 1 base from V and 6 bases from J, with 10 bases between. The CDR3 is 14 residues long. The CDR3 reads CASSLVLSGNEQFF. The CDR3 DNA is TGTGCCAGCAGCTTAGTGTTGAGCGGCAATGAGCAGTTCTTC.

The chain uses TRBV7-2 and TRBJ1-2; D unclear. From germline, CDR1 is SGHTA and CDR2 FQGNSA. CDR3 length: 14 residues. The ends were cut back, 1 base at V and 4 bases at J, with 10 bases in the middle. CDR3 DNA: TGTGCCAGCAGCTTAGACGGCGGAGGCTATGGCTACACCTTC. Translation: CASSLDGGGYGYTF.

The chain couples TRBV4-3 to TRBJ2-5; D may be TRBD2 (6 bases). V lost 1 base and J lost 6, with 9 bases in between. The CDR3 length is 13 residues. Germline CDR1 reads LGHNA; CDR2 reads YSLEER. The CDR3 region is CASSQGRGKTQYF. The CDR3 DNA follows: TGCGCCAGCAGCCAAGGCCGCGGGAAGACCCAGTACTTC.